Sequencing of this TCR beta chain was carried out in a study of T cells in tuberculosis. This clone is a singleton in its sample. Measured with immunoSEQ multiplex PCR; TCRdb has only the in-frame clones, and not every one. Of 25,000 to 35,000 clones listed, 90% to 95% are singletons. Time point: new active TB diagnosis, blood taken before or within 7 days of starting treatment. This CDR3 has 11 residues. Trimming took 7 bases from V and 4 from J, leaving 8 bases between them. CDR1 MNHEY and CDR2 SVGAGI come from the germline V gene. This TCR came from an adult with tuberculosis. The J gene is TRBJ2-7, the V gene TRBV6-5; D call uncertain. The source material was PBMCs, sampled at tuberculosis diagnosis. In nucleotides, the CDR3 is TGTGCCAGCACCCTTAATTACGAGCAGTACTTC. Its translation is CASTLNYEQYF.